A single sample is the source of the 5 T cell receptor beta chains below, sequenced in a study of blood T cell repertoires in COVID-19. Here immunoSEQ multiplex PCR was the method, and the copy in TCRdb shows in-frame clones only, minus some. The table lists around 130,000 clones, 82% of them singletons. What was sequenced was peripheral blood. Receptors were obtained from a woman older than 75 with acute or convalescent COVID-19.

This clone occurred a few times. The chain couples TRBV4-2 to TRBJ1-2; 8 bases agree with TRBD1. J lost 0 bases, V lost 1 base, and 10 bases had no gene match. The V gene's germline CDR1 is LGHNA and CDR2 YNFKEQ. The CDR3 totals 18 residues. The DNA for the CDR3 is TGTGCCAGCAGCCAAGGGGTGGGACAGGACCCCTCTAACTATGGCTACACCTTC. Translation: CASSQGVGQDPSNYGYTF.

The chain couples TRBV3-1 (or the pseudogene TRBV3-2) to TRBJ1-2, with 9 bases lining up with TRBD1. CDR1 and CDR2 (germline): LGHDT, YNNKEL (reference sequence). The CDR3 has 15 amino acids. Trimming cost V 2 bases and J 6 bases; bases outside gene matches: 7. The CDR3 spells CASSQTNTGGNGYTF. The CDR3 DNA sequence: TGTGCCAGCAGCCAAACCAATACAGGGGGCAATGGCTACACCTTC.

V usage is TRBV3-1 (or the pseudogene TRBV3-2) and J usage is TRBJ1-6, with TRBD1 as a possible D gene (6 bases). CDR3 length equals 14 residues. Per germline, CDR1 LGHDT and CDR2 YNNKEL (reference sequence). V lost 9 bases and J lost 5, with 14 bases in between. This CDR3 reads CASTYRENNSPLHF. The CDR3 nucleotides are TGTGCCAGTACCTACAGGGAAAATAATTCACCCCTCCACTTT.

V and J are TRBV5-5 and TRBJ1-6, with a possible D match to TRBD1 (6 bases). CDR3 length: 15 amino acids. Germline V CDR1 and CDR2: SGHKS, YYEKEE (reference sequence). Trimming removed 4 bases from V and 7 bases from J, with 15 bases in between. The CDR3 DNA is TGTGCCAGCAGCCCCAGGACAGCTCTGAATTCACCCCTCCACTTT. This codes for CASSPRTALNSPLHF.

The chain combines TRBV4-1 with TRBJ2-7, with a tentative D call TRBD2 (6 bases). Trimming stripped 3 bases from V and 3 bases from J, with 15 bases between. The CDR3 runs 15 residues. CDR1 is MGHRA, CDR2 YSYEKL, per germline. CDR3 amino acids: CASSHGTWVGYEQYF. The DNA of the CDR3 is TGCGCCAGCAGCCATGGGACTTGGGTGGGCTACGAGCAGTACTTC.